A single sample is the source of the 14 T cell receptor beta chains below, sequenced in a study of cytomegalovirus exposure and HLA in healthy donors. Primers for the PCR totalled 60 Vbeta and 13 Jbeta. Only in-frame clones appear in the TCRdb table, and some are missing; sequencing was by immunoSEQ multiplex PCR. Among some 150,000 clones listed, roughly 73% were seen once. Sequencing input: PBMCs. The origin of the receptors is a human donor in good health.

With respect to this clone: Other DNA variants within this sample encode the same CDR3. The rearrangement links TRBV27 to TRBJ1-5; 11 bases map to TRBD1. CDR3 length: 15 amino acids. The trim removed 5 bases at V and 6 bases at J, leaving 6 bases unmatched. Germline V gives CDR1 MNHEY, CDR2 SMNVEV (reference sequence). The CDR3, as DNA: TGTGCCAGCAGTCGCGGACAGGGGGCGATTCAGCCCCAGCATTTT. Its protein product is CASSRGQGAIQPQHF.

The chain combines TRBV4-1 with TRBJ2-3, with 7 bases fitting TRBD2. This CDR3 contains 20 residues. Germline lookup yields CDR1 MGHRA and CDR2 YSYEKL. With 0 bases clipped from V and 4 bases from J, the junction kept 19 bases outside the gene matches. The CDR3 DNA reads TGCGCCAGCAGCCAAGATAGGGGCCGGAGGGGTAGCGGGCCATCAGATACGCAGTATTTT. Protein: CASSQDRGRRGSGPSDTQYF.

A few counts support this clone. The chain carries TRBV4-3 and TRBJ1-1, with a tentative D call TRBD1 (6 bases). Germline lookup yields CDR1 LGHNA and CDR2 YSLEER. Trimming took 0 bases from V and 0 from J, leaving 11 bases between them. The length of the CDR3 is 16 residues. The CDR3 reads CASSQDHGQLNTEAFF. The CDR3 DNA follows: TGCGCCAGCAGCCAAGATCATGGACAGCTGAACACTGAAGCTTTCTTT.

This chain uses TRBV25-1 with TRBJ2-3, with D tentatively TRBD1 (6 bases). The V gene's germline CDR1 is MGHDK and CDR2 SYGVNS. The CDR3 extends over 13 amino acids. Trimming removed 3 bases at V and 3 bases at J, with 7 bases between. This CDR3 reads CASSERGTDTQYF. CDR3 sequence (DNA): TGTGCCAGCAGTGAGAGGGGGACAGATACGCAGTATTTT.

This sequence joins TRBV21-1 and TRBJ1-1; the D call in the table, TRBD1, was not verified against the DNA. TRBV21-1 is listed as a pseudogene. The CDR3 spans 17 residues. The CDR3 loop reads CASSKILGQGKGTEAFF. CDR3 nucleotides: TGTGCCAGCAGCAAAATCTTGGGACAGGGAAAGGGCACTGAAGCTTTCTTT.

This chain connects TRBV4-1 to TRBJ1-6, with 11 bases matching TRBD1. Germline V gene data show CDR1 as MGHRA and CDR2 as YSYEKL. V was clipped by 3 bases and J by 9 bases; unmatched bases: 1. The CDR3 loop spans 14 amino acids. CDR3: CASSQGTGGSPLHF. For the CDR3, the DNA is TGCGCCAGCAGCCAGGGGACAGGGGGTTCACCCCTCCACTTT.

The chain joins TRBV5-4 to TRBJ1-1; TRBD1 matches at 7 bases. The germline V gene encodes CDR1 SGHNT and CDR2 YYREEE (reference sequence). The junction had 3 bases not matched to a gene; V was cut back by 3 bases and J by 1 base. The length of the CDR3 is 14 residues. CDR3 nucleotides: TGTGCCAGCAGCTCAGGGACAGCGAACACTGAAGCTTTCTTT. This translates into CASSSGTANTEAFF. The whole variable domain, filled in from reference TRBV5-4 and TRBJ1-1, reads ETGVTQSPTHLIKTRGQQVTLRCSSQSGHNTVSWYQQALGQGPQFIFQYYREEENGRGNFPPRFSGLQFPNYSSELNVNALELDDSALYLCASSSGTANTEAFFGQGTRLTVV.

The V and J genes are TRBV27 and TRBJ1-1; the D gene is possibly TRBD1 (5 bases). V was cut by 8 bases and J by 2 bases, with 15 bases left in between. This CDR3 has 14 residues. Germline CDR1 MNHEY, CDR2 SMNVEV (reference sequence). The CDR3 loop is CASGPGAINTEAFF. The DNA for the CDR3 is TGTGCCAGCGGGCCTGGGGCAATCAACACTGAAGCTTTCTTT.

V is TRBV5-1 and J is TRBJ1-6; 9 bases match TRBD1. This CDR3 has 16 amino acids. V lost 0 bases to trimming and J lost 7 bases; unmatched junction nucleotides: 5. Germline V lookup: CDR1 SGHRS, CDR2 YFSETQ. The CDR3 spells CASSLEGTGRNSPLHF. The CDR3 region has the DNA TGCGCCAGCAGCTTGGAGGGGACAGGGCGAAATTCACCCCTCCACTTT.

CDR3 protein: CASSKDRGNQPQHF. DNA for the CDR3: TGTGCCAGCAGCAAGGACAGGGGAAATCAGCCCCAGCATTTT. The chain recombines TRBV27 with TRBJ1-5; 9 positions agree with TRBD1. The CDR3 is made up of 14 amino acids. Germline V CDR1 and CDR2: MNHEY, SMNVEV (reference sequence). J lost 4 bases, V lost 6 bases, and 4 bases had no gene match.

The V gene is TRBV2, the J gene TRBJ2-6; D perhaps matches TRBD2 (5 bases). Germline CDR1 is SNHLY and CDR2 is FYNNEI. Trimming pared 6 bases from V and 2 bases from J, leaving 11 bases between. The CDR3 consists of 15 residues. As DNA, the CDR3 is TGTGCCAGCAGGGAGGATCAGGCTGGGGCCAACGTCCTGACTTTC. It codes for CASREDQAGANVLTF.

V usage is TRBV28 and J usage is TRBJ1-5, with a weak D call TRBD1 (5 bases). The ends were cut back, 3 bases at V and 3 bases at J, with 9 bases in the middle. Germline CDR1 is MDHEN and CDR2 is SYDVKM. The CDR3 length is 14 residues. CDR3 in amino acids: CASSFRGNNQPQHF. The CDR3 DNA follows: TGTGCCAGCAGTTTTCGGGGGAACAATCAGCCCCAGCATTTT.

This clone appeared once. This chain connects TRBV4-1 to TRBJ2-1; 8 bases agree with TRBD1. Germline assignment: CDR1 MGHRA and CDR2 YSYEKL. J gave up 7 bases and V 3 bases, and 11 bases lay outside the gene matches. CDR3 length equals 16 residues. The CDR3 DNA follows: TGCGCCAGCAGCCACTCCGGGACAGGAGGGGGAAATGAGCAGTTCTTC. This translates into CASSHSGTGGGNEQFF.

This clone was seen a single time. The rearrangement links TRBV7-2 to TRBJ2-7; D possibly corresponds to TRBD2 (6 bases). Trimming removed 2 bases at V and 2 bases at J, with 10 bases between. CDR1 and CDR2 from the germline V gene are SGHTA and FQGNSA. The length of the CDR3 is 14 residues. The CDR3 spells CASSLPGAAYEQYF. CDR3 sequence (DNA): TGTGCCAGCAGCTTACCGGGAGCCGCCTACGAGCAGTACTTC.